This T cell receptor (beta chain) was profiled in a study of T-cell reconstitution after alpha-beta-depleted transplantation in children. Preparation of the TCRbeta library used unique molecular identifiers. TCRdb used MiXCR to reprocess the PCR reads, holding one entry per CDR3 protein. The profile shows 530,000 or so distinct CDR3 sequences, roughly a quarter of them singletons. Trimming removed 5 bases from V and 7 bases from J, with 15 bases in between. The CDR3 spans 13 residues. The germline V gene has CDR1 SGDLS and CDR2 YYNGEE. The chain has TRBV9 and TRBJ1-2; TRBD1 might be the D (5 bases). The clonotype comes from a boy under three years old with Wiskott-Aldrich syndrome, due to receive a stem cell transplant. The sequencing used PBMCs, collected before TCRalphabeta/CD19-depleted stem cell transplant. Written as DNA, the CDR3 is TGTGCCAGCAGTCCGGGACCATCGGGTGGCTACACCTTC. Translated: CASSPGPSGGYTF.